These 7 T cell receptor beta chains share one sample of origin, sequenced in a study of identical twins. TCRdb passed the 5' RACE reads through MiXCR, listing each CDR3 protein once. The table lists over 600,000 distinct CDR3 sequences, around 20% of them singletons, with over 4% in the top ten. Separately, the same data were catalogued under a study of T cells expressing NK-cell markers.

Source material: PBMCs. These receptors originate from a woman under 30 in good health.

This chain joins TRBV12-3 or TRBV12-4 and TRBJ2-1; a possible D gene is TRBD2 (5 bases). V was trimmed by 5 bases and J by 11 bases, leaving 16 bases between them. This CDR3 is 13 amino acids long. The CDR3 loop reads CASSMTTSNKQFF. The CDR3 DNA sequence: TGTGCCAGCAGTATGACTACATCAAATAAGCAGTTCTTC.

J is TRBJ1-1 and V is TRBV6-5; 9 nucleotides agree with TRBD1. The trim removed 2 bases at V and 4 bases at J, leaving 14 bases unmatched. From germline, CDR1 is MNHEY and CDR2 SVGAGI. The CDR3 has 18 amino acids. CDR3 sequence (DNA): TGTGCCAGCAGTTACCCTCGAAGCGGGACAGGGCCGACCACTGAAGCTTTCTTT. As protein: CASSYPRSGTGPTTEAFF.

J is TRBJ1-5 and V is TRBV29-1, with D perhaps TRBD1 (6 bases). V was cut by 3 bases and J by 7 bases, with 13 bases left in between. CDR1 SQVTM and CDR2 ANQGSEA come from the germline V gene. The length of the CDR3 is 13 residues. CDR3: CSVEQGRGQPQHF. CDR3 coding DNA: TGCAGCGTTGAGCAGGGGAGGGGGCAGCCCCAGCATTTT. The complete variable domain, with remaining parts taken from reference TRBV29-1 and TRBJ1-5, reads SAVISQKPSRDICQRGTSLTIQCQVDSQVTMMFWYRQQPGQSLTLIATANQGSEATYESGFVIDKFPISRPNLTFSTLTVSNMSPEDSSIYLCSVEQGRGQPQHFGDGTRLSIL.

This clonotype was observed a single time. The V call is TRBV20-1, the J call TRBJ2-3; tentatively, D is TRBD1 (6 bases). CDR1 DFQATT and CDR2 SNEGSKA come from the germline V gene (reference sequence). CDR3 size: 12 residues. V gave up 2 bases and J gave up 6 bases, with 9 bases separating them. Here the CDR3 reads CSARSQGDTQYF. CDR3 bases: TGCAGTGCTAGATCCCAGGGGGATACGCAGTATTTT.

On this clonotype itself: At one of its ends the junction is not consistent with the germline gene, which may arise from a read error. This chain connects TRBV12-3 or TRBV12-4 to TRBJ2-1; no clear D. The CDR3 contains 18 residues. In nucleotides, the CDR3 is TGTGCCTGCAGTTTAGTCAAGACACCCCAAAACCCCTACAATGAGCAGTTCTTC. Its translation: CACSLVKTPQNPYNEQFF.

This chain links TRBV5-1 with TRBJ2-7; TRBD2 aligns across 7 bases. CDR1 and CDR2 from the germline V gene are SGHRS and YFSETQ. CDR3 length: 15 amino acids. Trimming cost V 4 bases and J 3 bases; bases outside gene matches: 10. CDR3 region: CASSQAASGDYEQYF. CDR3 coding DNA: TGCGCCAGCAGCCAAGCGGCTAGCGGCGACTACGAGCAGTACTTC.

This clonotype has more than one count but fewer than ten. CDR3: CASRRLAGEQYF. The DNA for the CDR3 is TGTGCCAGCAGGAGACTAGCGGGGGAGCAGTACTTC. This chain connects TRBV11-2 to TRBJ2-7, with 11 bases that match TRBD2. The CDR3 sequence is 12 residues long. The germline CDR1 and CDR2 sequences are SGHAT and FQNNGV. V was pared by 6 bases and J by 7 bases, with 2 bases of the junction left unmatched. Variable domain in full (rest from reference TRBV11-2 and TRBJ2-7): EAGVAQSPRYKIIEKRQSVAFWCNPISGHATLYWYQQILGQGPKLLIQFQNNGVVDDSQLPKDRFSAERLKGVDSTLKIQPAKLEDSAVYLCASRRLAGEQYFGPGTRLTVT.